Listed here is a single T cell receptor (beta chain). The authors' processing: Reference gene primer amplification yielded estimated nucleated cell counts. Profiling relied on immunoSEQ multiplex PCR, and the TCRdb table lists in-frame clones only, not all of them. V and J calls plus clone size are reproduced from that table; the DNA served to infer D and trimming. Among some 87,000 clones listed, over 85% were seen once. This entry comes from a study of blood T cell repertoires in COVID-19. Study summary: Sites across the United States, Italy and Spain contributed samples from acute and convalescent COVID-19. T cells, B-cell-depleted T cells, or PBMCs supplied cDNA or gDNA.

Patients at the Seattle site were enrolled during active infection and followed longitudinally. The ends were cut back, 0 bases at V and 0 bases at J, with 6 bases in the middle. Germline V lookup: CDR1 SGHNT, CDR2 YENEEA. The CDR3 covers 14 residues. This chain uses TRBV11-3 with TRBJ2-7; TRBD1 is a possible D gene (6 bases). The source is a human donor with COVID-19, enrolled during active disease. The donor label of this sample is uncertain. Sequencing was performed on peripheral blood. DNA for the CDR3: TGTGCCAGCAGCTTAGAGGACAGCTCCTACGAGCAGTACTTC. Its protein is CASSLEDSSYEQYF.